This T cell receptor beta chain was retrieved from a study of T cells in Graves' hyperthyroidism and ophthalmopathy. Researchers took RNA transcripts and amplified the TCR beta CDR3 regions from them. The HTBI primer set was used in a first-round RT-PCR of the TCR CDR3. TCRdb reanalysed the multiplex PCR reads using MiXCR and keeps one entry per CDR3 protein. The sample contains around 380,000 distinct CDR3 sequences, approximately 13% of which appear only once. There are many counts of this clonotype. Its antigen is not identified. Whole-study results and caveats: For ophthalmopathy, model prediction preceded onset by a median roughly 5.9 months.

Exclusion followed for patients with uncontrolled infection, other autoimmune disease, pregnancy or lactation. The blood sample was taken at first hyperthyroidism diagnosis, before any ophthalmopathy symptoms. Deletions cut 1 base from V and 4 bases from J, with 13 bases between. The germline CDR1 and CDR2 sequences are SGHVS and FQNEAQ. The CDR3 is 15 residues long. V and J are TRBV7-8 and TRBJ1-1, with D tentatively TRBD1 (6 bases). Sequencing used blood. The clonotype originates from a man aged 25 to 40 with Graves' hyperthyroidism that later progressed to Graves' ophthalmopathy. The CDR3 nucleotides read TGTGCCAGCAGCTTAGTTAGGGGGAGGGCCACTGAAGCTTTCTTT. It encodes CASSLVRGRATEAFF.